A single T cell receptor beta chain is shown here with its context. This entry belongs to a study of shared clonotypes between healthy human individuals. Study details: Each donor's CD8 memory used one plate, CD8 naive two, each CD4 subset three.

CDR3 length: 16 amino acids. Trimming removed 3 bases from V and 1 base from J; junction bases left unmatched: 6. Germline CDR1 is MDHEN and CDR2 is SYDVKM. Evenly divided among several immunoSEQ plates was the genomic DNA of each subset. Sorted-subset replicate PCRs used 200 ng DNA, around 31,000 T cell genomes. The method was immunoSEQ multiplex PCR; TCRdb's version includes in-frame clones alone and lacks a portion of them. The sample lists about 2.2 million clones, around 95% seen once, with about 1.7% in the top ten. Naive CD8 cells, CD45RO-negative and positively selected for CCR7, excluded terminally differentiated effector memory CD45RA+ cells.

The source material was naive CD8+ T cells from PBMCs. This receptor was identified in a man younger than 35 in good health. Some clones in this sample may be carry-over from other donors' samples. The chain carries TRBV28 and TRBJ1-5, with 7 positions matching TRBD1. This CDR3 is CASSFRQGISNQPQHF. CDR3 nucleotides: TGTGCCAGCAGTTTCCGACAGGGCATAAGCAATCAGCCCCAGCATTTT.